This record concerns one T cell receptor (beta chain) sequence. What it binds is unknown. This sample was taken from a study of siplizumab effects on memory and regulatory T cells. Notes on the study in general: Naive T cells apparently outstripped memory cells in diversity and seemed major alloresponse contributors.

The CDR3 extends over 13 amino acids. Per germline, CDR1 MNHEY and CDR2 SMNVEV (reference sequence). The ends were cut back, 3 bases at V and 8 bases at J, with 13 bases in the middle. TCRdb keeps only in-frame clones here, not all; method: immunoSEQ multiplex PCR. Among approximately 100,000 clones listed, around 94% were seen once. Sample: non-Treg CD4+ T cells sorted from blood. The V and J genes are TRBV27 and TRBJ1-2; a possible D gene is TRBD1 (6 bases). This sequence was found in a human donor in good health. CDR3 sequence: CASSFGGRRGYTF. CDR3 DNA: TGTGCCAGCAGTTTCGGGGGGCGACGGGGCTACACCTTC.